This T cell receptor (beta chain) was profiled in a study of Ad26.COV2.S vaccination and SARS-CoV-2 variants. Findings and caveats of the study: Placebo recipients trailed vaccine recipients in spike-specific TCR breadth.

Sample treatment: roughly 18 received Ad26.COV2.S at low or high dose, single or two shots; several received placebo; per-sample allocation not given. All samples were drawn on day 63, counting from the first vaccine or placebo injection. Measured with immunoSEQ multiplex PCR; TCRdb has only the in-frame clones, and not every one. The table shows around 300,000 clones, with about 88% occurring only once. There are 15 residues in the CDR3. Germline V gene data show CDR1 as SGHTA and CDR2 as FQGNSA. Trimming at V came to 2 bases and at J to 0 bases, leaving 3 bases not matched to a gene. Regarding this clone: Its antigen is as yet unknown.

The receptor was isolated from a person aged 18 to 59 who received the Ad26.COV2.S COVID-19 vaccine or a placebo. The rearrangement links TRBV7-2 to TRBJ2-5, with 7 positions matching TRBD2. The sample consisted of peripheral blood, taken in a trial of Ad26.COV2.S vaccine versus placebo. Written as DNA, the CDR3 is TGTGCCAGCAGCTTAACGCGGGGGAACCAAGAGACCCAGTACTTC. Translating it yields CASSLTRGNQETQYF.